Each of the 6 T cell receptor beta chains below was sequenced from the same sample in a study of blood T cells in healthy people across ages. Then a second PCR, running about 6 to 12 cycles, was carried out with a sample-barcoded 5' primer and a J-beta primer mix. In TCRdb, the 5' RACE reads were re-called with MiXCR into one record per CDR3 protein. The top ten clones hold just under 9% of a sample with under 700,000 distinct CDR3 sequences, about 24% of them seen once. Separately, the same data were catalogued under a study of T cells of mothers and their children.

Input material: blood. The receptor set was obtained from a boy aged 5-17 years in good health.

The chain joins TRBV20-1 to TRBJ1-6, with D maybe TRBD1 (5 bases). V gave up 6 bases and J gave up 5 bases, with 17 bases separating them. Germline V CDR1 and CDR2: DFQATT, SNEGSKA (reference sequence). The CDR3 has 15 amino acids. The DNA for the CDR3 is TGCAGTGCCCGGGCGGGGGGACGAGATAATTCACCCCTCCACTTT. Amino acid sequence: CSARAGGRDNSPLHF.

This chain uses TRBV28 with TRBJ2-7; no reliable D call. The CDR3 runs 14 residues. Between the trimmed V and J ends, which lost 4 bases and 4 bases, there was a span of 14 bases. Germline V gene data show CDR1 as MDHEN and CDR2 as SYDVKM. In DNA, the CDR3 is TGTGCCAGCAGTTCCCCACGGGCCCCATACGAGCAGTACTTC. Its protein is CASSSPRAPYEQYF.

The chain combines TRBV5-1 with TRBJ2-5, with 11 positions matching TRBD1. TRBJ2-1 matches the DNA end more closely, so the J call is doubtful. CDR1 is SGHRS and CDR2 is YFSETQ in the germline V gene. The CDR3 spans 15 residues. The CDR3 nucleotides read TGCGCCAGCAGCGACCGGGACAGGGGGGTTAATGAGCAGTTCTTC. It translates to CASSDRDRGVNEQFF.

The V and J genes are TRBV5-4 and TRBJ2-3, with 12 bases lining up with TRBD1. Germline CDR1 is SGHNT and CDR2 is YYREEE (reference sequence). The CDR3 totals 16 residues. V lost 5 bases to trimming and J lost 4 bases; unmatched junction nucleotides: 8. The CDR3 protein is CASSWEGTGGADTQYF. The CDR3 bases are TGTGCCAGCAGTTGGGAAGGGACAGGGGGCGCAGATACGCAGTATTTT.

The chain uses TRBV4-3 and TRBJ2-1; no definite D call. Trimming took 0 bases from V and 3 from J, leaving 9 bases between them. The CDR3 has 15 residues. Germline lookup yields CDR1 LGHNA and CDR2 YSLEER. CDR3 loop: CASSQEWAGYNEQFF. CDR3 nucleotides: TGCGCCAGCAGCCAAGAGTGGGCAGGCTACAATGAGCAGTTCTTC.

The CDR3 DNA reads TGCGCCAGCAGCCAAGATAGTACCGGGACGGATCTCAAGCAGTTCTTC. It codes for CASSQDSTGTDLKQFF. The gene calls are TRBV4-1 and TRBJ2-1; tentatively, D is TRBD1 or TRBD2 (5 bases each). Germline V lookup: CDR1 MGHRA, CDR2 YSYEKL. The CDR3 runs to 16 residues. V lost 0 bases and J lost 11, with 20 bases in between.